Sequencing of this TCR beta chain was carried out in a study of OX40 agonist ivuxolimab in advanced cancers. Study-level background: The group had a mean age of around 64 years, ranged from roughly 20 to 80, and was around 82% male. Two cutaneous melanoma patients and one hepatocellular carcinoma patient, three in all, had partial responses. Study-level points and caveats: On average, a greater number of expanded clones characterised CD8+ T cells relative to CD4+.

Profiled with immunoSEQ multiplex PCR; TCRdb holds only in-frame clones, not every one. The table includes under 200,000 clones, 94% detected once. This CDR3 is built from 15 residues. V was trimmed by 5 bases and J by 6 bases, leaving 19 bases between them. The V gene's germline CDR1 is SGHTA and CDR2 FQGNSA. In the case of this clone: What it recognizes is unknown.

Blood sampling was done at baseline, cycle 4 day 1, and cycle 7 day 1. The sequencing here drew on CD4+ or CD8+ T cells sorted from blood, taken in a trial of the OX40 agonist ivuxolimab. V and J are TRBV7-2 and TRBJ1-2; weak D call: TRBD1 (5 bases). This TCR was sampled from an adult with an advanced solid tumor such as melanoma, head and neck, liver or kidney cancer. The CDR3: CASSPTGTKRDGYTF. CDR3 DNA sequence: TGTGCCAGCAGCCCTACCGGGACTAAGAGGGATGGCTACACCTTC.